This TCR beta chain was captured by sequencing in a study of identical twins. V lost 1 base, J lost 5 bases, and 7 bases stayed unmatched. The CDR3 has 15 residues. Germline V gene lookup returns CDR1 SGHRS and CDR2 YFSETQ. This clonotype was picked up many times. What it recognizes is unknown. cDNA molecules carried unique molecular identifiers, and template switching added a universal primer site. TCRdb processed the 5' RACE reads anew with MiXCR; each CDR3 protein has one entry. The sample lists more than 650,000 distinct CDR3 sequences; 6.1% were seen once. Study-level findings and limits: Modelling approaches yielded underestimates of out-of-frame TCR alpha sharing between monozygotic twins. Carriage of fewer insertions was seen in abundant cord blood beta clonotypes, whereas memory repertoires showed none. There is a chance that invariant MAIT and iNKT cells partially muddied zero-insertion analyses.

What was sequenced was naive T cells sorted from blood. This clonotype was obtained from a young man in good health. V is TRBV5-1 and J is TRBJ2-7; 9 bases align to TRBD2. DNA for the CDR3: TGCGCCAGCAGCTTGCTTAGCGGGAGTCAACACGAGCAGTACTTC. The encoded protein is CASSLLSGSQHEQYF.